This T cell receptor beta chain was observed in a study of PD-1 blockade in classical Hodgkin lymphoma. Trimming removed 6 bases at V and 7 bases at J, with 13 bases between. The CDR3 is made up of 13 amino acids. Germline V gene data show CDR1 as MNHEY and CDR2 as SVGAGI. The data were produced by immunoSEQ multiplex PCR, yet TCRdb's version contains in-frame clones alone and is incomplete. The sample yields fewer than 7,500 clones, roughly 85% seen once. Overall study findings and caveats: Later analyses included only patients treated at least 1 year post-ASCT. Only CD4+ TCR diversity, not CD8+, had risen significantly by C4D1.

Relapses following autologous stem cell transplantation were seen in all patients, with brentuximab vedotin exposure varying. Purification of CD4+ T cells from thawed PBMCs was performed via magnetic negative selection. Best overall response was complete response, partial response or progressive disease in these relapsed/refractory classical Hodgkin lymphoma patients. Concerning this clone: The antigen remains unidentified.

The sequence was collected from a human donor with classical Hodgkin lymphoma. The chain couples TRBV6-5 to TRBJ1-5; maybe TRBD1 (6 bases). Sequencing used CD4+ T cells from blood, obtained at baseline. DNA for the CDR3: TGTGCCAGCAGCTACACAGGGTCACAGCCCCAGCATTTT. Encoded protein: CASSYTGSQPQHF.